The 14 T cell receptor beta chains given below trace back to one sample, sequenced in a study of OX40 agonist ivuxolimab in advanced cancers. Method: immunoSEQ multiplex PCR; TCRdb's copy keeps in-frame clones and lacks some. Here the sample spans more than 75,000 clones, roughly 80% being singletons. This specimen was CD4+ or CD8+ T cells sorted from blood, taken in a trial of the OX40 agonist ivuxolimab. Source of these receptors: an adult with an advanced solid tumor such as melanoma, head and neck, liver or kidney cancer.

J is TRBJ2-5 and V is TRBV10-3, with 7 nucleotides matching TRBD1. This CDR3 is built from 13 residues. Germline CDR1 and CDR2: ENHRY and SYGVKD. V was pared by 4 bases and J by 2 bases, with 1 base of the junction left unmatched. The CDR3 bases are TGTGCCATCAGTGGGGGACAGCAAGAGACCCAGTACTTC. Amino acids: CAISGGQQETQYF.

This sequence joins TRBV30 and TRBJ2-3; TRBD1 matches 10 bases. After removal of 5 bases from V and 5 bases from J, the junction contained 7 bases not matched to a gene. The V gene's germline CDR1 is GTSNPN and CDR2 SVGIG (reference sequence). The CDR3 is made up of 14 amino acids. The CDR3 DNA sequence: TGTGCCTGGGCCAGGGACAGGGGAGTAGATACGCAGTATTTT. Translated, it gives CAWARDRGVDTQYF.

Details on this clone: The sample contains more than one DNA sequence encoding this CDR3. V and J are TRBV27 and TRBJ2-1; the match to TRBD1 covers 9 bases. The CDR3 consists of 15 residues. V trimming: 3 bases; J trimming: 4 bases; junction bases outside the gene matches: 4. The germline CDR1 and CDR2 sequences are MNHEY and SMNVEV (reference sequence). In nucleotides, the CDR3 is TGTGCCAGCAGTTTTTCGGACAGGGGATACAATGAGCAGTTCTTC. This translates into CASSFSDRGYNEQFF.

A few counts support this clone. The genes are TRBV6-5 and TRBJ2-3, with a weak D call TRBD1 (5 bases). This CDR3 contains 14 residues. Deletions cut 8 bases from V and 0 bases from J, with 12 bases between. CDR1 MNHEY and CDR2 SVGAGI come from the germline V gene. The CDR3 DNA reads TGTGCCAGCGGGCGACAGCTGAGCACAGATACGCAGTATTTT. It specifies CASGRQLSTDTQYF.

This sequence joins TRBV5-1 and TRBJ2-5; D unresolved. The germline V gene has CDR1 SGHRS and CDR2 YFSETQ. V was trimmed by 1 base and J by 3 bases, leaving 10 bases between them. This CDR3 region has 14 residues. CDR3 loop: CASSLSSYEETQYF. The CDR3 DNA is TGCGCCAGCAGCTTGTCCTCTTATGAAGAGACCCAGTACTTC.

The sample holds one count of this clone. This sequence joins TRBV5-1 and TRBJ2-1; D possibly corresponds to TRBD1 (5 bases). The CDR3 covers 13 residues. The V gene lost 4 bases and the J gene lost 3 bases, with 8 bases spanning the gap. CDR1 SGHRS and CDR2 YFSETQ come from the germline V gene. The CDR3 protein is CASSIDSYNEQFF. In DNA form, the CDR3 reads TGCGCCAGCAGCATTGACAGCTACAATGAGCAGTTCTTC.

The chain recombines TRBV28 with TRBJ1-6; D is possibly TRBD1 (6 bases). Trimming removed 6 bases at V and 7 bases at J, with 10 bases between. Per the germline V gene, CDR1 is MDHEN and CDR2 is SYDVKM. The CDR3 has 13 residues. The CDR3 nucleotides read TGTGCCAGCAGCCTCGGACAGAATTCACCCCTCCACTTT. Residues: CASSLGQNSPLHF.

The CDR3 sequence: CASSLEGARSNEKLFF. The CDR3 bases are TGTGCCAGCAGTTTGGAGGGGGCTCGGTCTAATGAAAAACTGTTTTTT. The J gene is TRBJ1-4, the V gene TRBV28; TRBD1 aligns across 7 bases. The germline CDR1 and CDR2 sequences are MDHEN and SYDVKM. V shed 3 bases, J shed 3 bases, and the junction held 7 bases outside the gene matches. The CDR3 has 16 residues.

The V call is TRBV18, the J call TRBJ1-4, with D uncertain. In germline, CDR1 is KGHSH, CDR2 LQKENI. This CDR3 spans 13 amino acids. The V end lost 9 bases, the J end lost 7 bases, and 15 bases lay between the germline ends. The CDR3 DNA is TGTGCCAGTTATACCGGCGCCACTGAAAAACTGTTTTTT. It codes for CASYTGATEKLFF.

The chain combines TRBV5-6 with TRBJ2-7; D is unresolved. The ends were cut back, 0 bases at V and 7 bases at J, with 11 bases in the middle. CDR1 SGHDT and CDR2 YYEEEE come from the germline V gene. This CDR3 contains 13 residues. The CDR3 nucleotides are TGTGCCAGCAGCTTGGGGGGTGGGCAAGAGCAGTACTTC. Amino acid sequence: CASSLGGGQEQYF.

CDR3 protein: CASSQGTSGGHEETQYF. The CDR3 DNA reads as TGCGCCAGCAGCCAAGGGACTAGCGGGGGGCACGAGGAGACCCAGTACTTC. This rearrangement joins TRBV4-1 to TRBJ2-5; 14 bases line up with TRBD2. Trimming cost V 1 base and J 5 bases; bases outside gene matches: 6. Germline V lookup: CDR1 MGHRA, CDR2 YSYEKL. The CDR3 runs to 17 residues.

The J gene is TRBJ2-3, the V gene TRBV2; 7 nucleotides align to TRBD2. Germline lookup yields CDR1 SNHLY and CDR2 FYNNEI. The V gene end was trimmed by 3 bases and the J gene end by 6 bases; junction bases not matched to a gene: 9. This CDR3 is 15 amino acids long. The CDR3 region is CASSDSAGVVDTQYF. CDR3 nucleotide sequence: TGTGCCAGCAGTGACTCTGCGGGGGTGGTTGATACGCAGTATTTT.

The CDR3 region has the DNA TGTGCCAGCAGTTTATCCCTAGGTAATAGCAATCAGCCCCAGCATTTT. The encoded protein is CASSLSLGNSNQPQHF. The J gene is TRBJ1-5, the V gene TRBV28; D gene ambiguous. Germline assignment: CDR1 MDHEN and CDR2 SYDVKM. CDR3 length equals 16 residues. The V end lost 1 base, the J end lost 0 bases, and 10 bases lay between the germline ends.

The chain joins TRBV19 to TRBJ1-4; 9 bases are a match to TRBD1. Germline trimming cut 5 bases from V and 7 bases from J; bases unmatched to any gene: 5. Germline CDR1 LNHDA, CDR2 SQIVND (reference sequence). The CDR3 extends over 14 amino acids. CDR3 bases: TGTGCCAGTAGTGTTGGACAGGGGACTGAAAAACTGTTTTTT. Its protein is CASSVGQGTEKLFF.